The rows below give T cell receptor beta chains drawn from one sample of a study of T cell responses to AZD1222 COVID-19 vaccine. Generated by immunoSEQ multiplex PCR, the TCRdb table keeps only in-frame clones and is missing some. The sample contains 160,000 or so clones, 75% to 90% of which appear only once. The material was peripheral blood, obtained 28 days after the second AZD1222 dose. Receptors originate from an adult who received the AZD1222 COVID-19 vaccine. Each CDR3 is given with its conserved first and last residue. A D gene is named only where the DNA matches it firmly. Expanded clones are given a class, and other clones once, few, many or no size at all.

J	size	V	D	DNA	CDR3
TRBJ2-6	NA	TRBV5-1	NA	TGCGCCAGCAGCCAGACAGGAGCTGGGGCCAACGTCCTGACTTTC	CASSQTGAGANVLTF
TRBJ2-1	NA	TRBV28	TRBD2	TGTGCCAGCAGTTTATATCCCTCCCGGGGGGGGTTCTTC	CASSLYPSRGGFF
TRBJ1-5	once	TRBV30	NA	TGTGCCTGGGGGCCGTGGAATCAGCCCCAGCATTTT	CAWGPWNQPQHF
TRBJ2-7	NA	TRBV2	NA	TGTGCCAGCAGTGACCCTTTGGGGGGGGGCTCCCGGAGAGGCCTACCCTACGAGCAGTACTTC	CASSDPLGGGSRRGLPYEQYF
TRBJ2-5	NA	TRBV5-4	NA	TGTGCCAGCAGCTTCTCAAGGGAGACCCAGTACTTC	CASSFSRETQYF
TRBJ1-1	NA	TRBV30	TRBD1	TGTGCCTGGGCCAGGGGGGACAGGGTATCTGTGAACACTGAAGCTTTCTTT	CAWARGDRVSVNTEAFF
TRBJ2-2	NA	TRBV6-5	NA	TGTGCGCGGGGCGAAGTGTCCGGGGAGCTGTTTTTT	CARGEVSGELFF
TRBJ2-1	NA	TRBV5-6	NA	TGTGCCAGCAGCGTGTTGGGGAGCTCCTACAATGAGCAGTTCTTC	CASSVLGSSYNEQFF
TRBJ1-3	NA	TRBV15	NA	TGTGCCACCAGCAGAGACCCCGGAAGCTTTGGAAACACCATATATTTT	CATSRDPGSFGNTIYF
TRBJ1-6	NA	TRBV27	NA	TGTGCCAGCAGTCCGCGGGGGTCCCATAATTCACCCCTCCACTTT	CASSPRGSHNSPLHF
TRBJ1-1	NA	TRBV7-2	NA	TGTGCCAGCAGCTTAGTCGGGGGGAGGATCACTGAAGCTTTCTTT	CASSLVGGRITEAFF
TRBJ2-4	NA	TRBV7-2	NA	TGTGCCAGCAGCCTACTTGGTAAAAACATTCAGTACTTC	CASSLLGKNIQYF
TRBJ2-7	NA	TRBV6-2/TRBV6-3	NA	TGTGCCAGCAGTTACGACGACCCGTTCACCTCCTACGAGCAGTACTTC	CASSYDDPFTSYEQYF
TRBJ2-3	NA	TRBV7-4	TRBD2	TGTGCCAGCAGACTTAGGGACGAGGATGGGAGGGAGGTGGATACGCAGTATTTT	CASRLRDEDGREVDTQYF
TRBJ1-1	NA	TRBV10-3	NA	TGTGCCATCGGTGGGGAGTCCCGTGCCAGGGAAGCTTTCTTT	CAIGGESRAREAFF
TRBJ2-1	NA	TRBV14	NA	TGTGCCAGCAGCAAACAAATTAGCGGAGGAGCAGATAATGAGCAGTTCTTC	CASSKQISGGADNEQFF
TRBJ1-3	few	TRBV28	NA	TGTGCCAGCAGTCTTCACGCCGGGTCTGGAAACACCATATATTTT	CASSLHAGSGNTIYF
TRBJ2-5	NA	TRBV5-4	TRBD1	TGTGCCAGCAGCTTTCGGACAGGTGCCCCAGAGACCCAGTACTTC	CASSFRTGAPETQYF
TRBJ2-1	NA	TRBV5-6	TRBD2	TGTGCCAGCAGCTTCGGCGGGAGTTCCTACAATGAGCAGTTCTTC	CASSFGGSSYNEQFF
TRBJ1-2	NA	TRBV28	TRBD1	TGTGCCAGCAGTACGGAGACAGGGAGCATCTATGGCTACACCTTC	CASSTETGSIYGYTF
TRBJ2-7	NA	TRBV5-1	NA	TGCGCCAGCACCCCCTTAGGCTTCTCCTACGAGCAGTACTTC	CASTPLGFSYEQYF
TRBJ1-6	few	TRBV28	NA	TGTGCCAGCAGCTCCCGACGGTATAATTCACCCCTCCACTTT	CASSSRRYNSPLHF
TRBJ2-1	NA	TRBV15	NA	TGTGCCACCAGCAGGTGGGGACGGAACAATGAGCAGTTCTTC	CATSRWGRNNEQFF
TRBJ1-6	NA	TRBV23-1	NA	TGCGCCAGCAGTCAATGGGGGGGCGCATCCTATAATTCACCCCTCCACTTT	CASSQWGGASYNSPLHF
TRBJ1-3	NA	TRBV13	NA	TGTGCCAGCAGCCCAGGGACGGTCTCTGGAAACACCATATATTTT	CASSPGTVSGNTIYF
TRBJ1-6	NA	TRBV5-8	NA	TGTGCCAGCAGCTCAACGGGTGATTCACCCCTCCACTTT	CASSSTGDSPLHF
TRBJ2-2	NA	TRBV6-2/TRBV6-3	TRBD2	TGTGCCAGCAGTTACGGACTAGCGCCCGGGGAGCTGTTTTTT	CASSYGLAPGELFF
TRBJ2-7	NA	TRBV30	NA	TGTGCCTGGACTCTTGGGCAGAGCTCCTACGAGCAGTACTTC	CAWTLGQSSYEQYF
TRBJ2-1	NA	TRBV24-1	TRBD1	TGTGCCACCAGTGACCGACGCATCGGGACAGGGGTAAACGATGAGCAGTTCTTC	CATSDRRIGTGVNDEQFF
TRBJ1-2	few	TRBV30	NA	TGTGCCTGGAGTGTACAAGACGGGAACTATGGCTACACCTTC	CAWSVQDGNYGYTF
TRBJ2-7	NA	TRBV29-1	TRBD1	TGCAGCGTTGTAGCTGGGCAGGGGGCGGGTAGGTCCTACGAGCAGTACTTC	CSVVAGQGAGRSYEQYF
TRBJ2-1	NA	TRBV25-1	NA	TGTGCCAGCGGATCCTTGGGTGAGCAGTTCTTC	CASGSLGEQFF
TRBJ2-7	few	TRBV2	TRBD2	TGTGCCAGCAAAAGTCTAGCGGGAAATGAGCAGTACTTC	CASKSLAGNEQYF
TRBJ2-1	NA	TRBV10-3	NA	TGTGCCATCAGTTTTCAGCCTGGCAATGAGCAGTTCTTC	CAISFQPGNEQFF
TRBJ2-7	NA	TRBV6-6	NA	TGTGCCAGCAGTTATGTTTCCGCGAACTCCTACGAGCAGTACTTC	CASSYVSANSYEQYF
TRBJ2-3	NA	TRBV6-5	NA	TGTGCCAGCCGGCAGACAGATACGCAGTATTTT	CASRQTDTQYF